The next 11 T cell receptor beta chains were all read from a single sample in a study of cytomegalovirus exposure and HLA in healthy donors. Amplification used 60 Vbeta primers and 13 Jbeta primers. TCRdb's table, derived via immunoSEQ multiplex PCR, lists solely in-frame clones and lacks some. The sample includes approximately 110,000 clones, roughly 77% of them seen just once. The specimen was PBMCs. Source of these receptors: a woman in her thirties in good health and CMV-seronegative.

This clone was seen once. The chain links TRBV4-2 to TRBJ2-2, with D hard to call. CDR3 length: 12 residues. The germline V gene encodes CDR1 LGHNA and CDR2 YNFKEQ. V lost 7 bases to trimming and J lost 7 bases, with 10 bases between them. Written as DNA, the CDR3 is TGTGCCAGCAAGAGTTTAGTCGGGGAGCTGTTTTTT. It translates to CASKSLVGELFF.

The CDR3 sequence is CASSQPDKSYEQYF. CDR3 in DNA: TGCGCCAGCAGCCAACCGGACAAGTCCTACGAGCAGTACTTC. V is TRBV5-1 and J is TRBJ2-7; D is perhaps TRBD1 (5 bases). V was clipped by 4 bases and J by 1 base, with 12 bases between them. The CDR3 totals 14 residues. CDR1 is SGHRS, CDR2 YFSETQ, per germline.

This rearrangement joins TRBV25-1 to TRBJ2-7, with TRBD2 identical over 10 bases. This CDR3 spans 15 amino acids. After removal of 8 bases from V and 7 bases from J, the junction contained 14 bases not matched to a gene. From germline, CDR1 is MGHDK and CDR2 SYGVNS. The CDR3 spells CASGSLAGGLREQYF. The CDR3 DNA is TGTGCCAGCGGAAGCTTAGCGGGGGGACTACGAGAGCAGTACTTC.

This clone was counted once. The chain carries TRBV10-3 and TRBJ2-1; D might be TRBD1 (5 bases). Germline CDR1 is ENHRY and CDR2 is SYGVKD. This CDR3 contains 13 residues. With 5 bases removed from V and 5 bases from J, the gap between germline ends came to 10 bases. CDR3 sequence: CAISLQGDNEQFF. The CDR3 DNA is TGTGCCATCAGTCTCCAGGGCGACAATGAGCAGTTCTTC.

Written as DNA, the CDR3 is TGTGCCAGCAGGCGGGGCGGGGGACAAGAGACCCAGTACTTC. Its translation is CASRRGGGQETQYF. V and J are TRBV6-5 and TRBJ2-5; TRBD2 agrees at 7 bases. The CDR3 contains 14 residues. CDR1 MNHEY and CDR2 SVGAGI come from the germline V gene. The J segment lost 2 bases and the V segment lost 6 bases, leaving 6 bases of the junction unmatched.

The J gene is TRBJ2-7, the V gene TRBV28, with TRBD2 as a possible D gene (6 bases). Deletions cut 6 bases from V and 3 bases from J, with 12 bases between. This CDR3 has 13 amino acids. From germline, CDR1 is MDHEN and CDR2 SYDVKM. CDR3 protein: CASRSSVLYEQYF. For the CDR3, the DNA is TGTGCCAGCAGATCTAGCGTCCTCTACGAGCAGTACTTC. The full variable domain, in which reference TRBV28 and TRBJ2-7 provide the parts outside the CDR3, is DVKVTQSSRYLVKRTGEKVFLECVQDMDHENMFWYRQDPGLGLRLIYFSYDVKMKEKGDIPEGYSVSREKKERFSLILESASTNQTSMYLCASRSSVLYEQYFGPGTRLTVT.

The gene calls are TRBV6-4 and TRBJ2-3, with D maybe TRBD2 (6 bases). CDR3 length equals 15 residues. Germline CDR1 MRHNA, CDR2 SNTAGT. The V end lost 0 bases, the J end lost 4 bases, and 11 bases lay between the germline ends. CDR3 loop: CASSDSAGRADTQYF. The DNA for the CDR3 is TGTGCCAGCAGTGACTCTGCCGGGAGAGCAGATACGCAGTATTTT.

The chain couples TRBV7-6 to TRBJ1-2; no clear D. The ends were cut back, 1 base at V and 9 bases at J, with 6 bases in the middle. This CDR3 spans 11 amino acids. From germline, CDR1 is SGHVS and CDR2 FNYEAQ. CDR3 bases: TGTGCCAGCAGCTTAGGAACAAGCTACACCTTC. Protein: CASSLGTSYTF.

The genes are TRBV29-1 and TRBJ2-6; D unclear. CDR1 SQVTM and CDR2 ANQGSEA come from the germline V gene. The CDR3 loop spans 16 amino acids. V lost 6 bases and J lost 4, with 19 bases in between. CDR3 DNA sequence: TGCAGCGTCGCATTGCGGCGGCGTAGGGGGGCCAACGTCCTGACTTTC. Its translation: CSVALRRRRGANVLTF.

A remark on this clone: A read error may account for a junction end that differs from germline. The chain is built from TRBV7-9 and TRBJ1-1; weak D call: TRBD1 (5 bases). The CDR3 length is 12 residues. The germline CDR1 and CDR2 sequences are SEHNR and FQNEAQ (reference sequence). DNA for the CDR3: TGTTCCAGCATCCTTAGGGGCAGTGAAGCTTTCTTT. Translation: CSSILRGSEAFF.

CDR3 DNA: TGTGCTAGTGCCGGGACAGGGAGTAATGAAAAACTGTTTTTT. As protein: CASAGTGSNEKLFF. The chain couples TRBV12-5 to TRBJ1-4, with 9 positions matching TRBD1. The CDR3 runs 14 residues. After removal of 7 bases from V and 4 bases from J, the junction contained 4 bases not matched to a gene. The germline gives CDR1 LGHNT, CDR2 FRNRAP.